A selection of T cell receptor beta chains follows, all from one sample in a study of regulatory T cells in long-lasting Graves disease. TCRdb ran MiXCR on the multiplex PCR reads and lists one entry per CDR3 protein. The data show hundreds of thousands of distinct CDR3 sequences, approximately 15% seen once. Separately, the same data were catalogued under a study of T cells in Graves' hyperthyroidism and ophthalmopathy.

Sequenced material: peripheral blood mononuclear cells (PBMCs), taken at new diagnosis, from a patient treated with antithyroid drugs. Source of these receptors: a woman aged 40 to 49 with Graves disease. Each CDR3 is given with its conserved first and last residue. The order of the fields is J gene, V gene, CDR3 protein.

TRBJ2-1	TRBV2	CASSPPLADLSYNEQFF
TRBJ1-6	TRBV11-2	CASSLGLGGNSYNSPLHF
TRBJ2-1	TRBV24-1	CATSDLSSGRPNNEQFF
TRBJ2-5	TRBV3-1	CASSQELGQTQYF
TRBJ1-1	TRBV27	CASRSRVLGTEAFF
TRBJ2-7	TRBV5-1	CASSLGGSLAASSYEQYF
TRBJ2-3	TRBV29-1	CSVSSGMRTDTQYF
TRBJ1-2	TRBV4-2	CASSQDRRTGGYGYTF
TRBJ1-5	TRBV2	CASSEGRFGQGARYSNQPQHF
TRBJ2-7	TRBV19	CASSIQTGSYEQYF
TRBJ2-1	TRBV7-3	CASSAGLAEGASYNEQFF
TRBJ2-3	TRBV3-1	CASSQDKASGIPDTQYF
TRBJ2-5	TRBV11-3	CASSSATGGGETQYF
TRBJ2-7	TRBV10-2	CASSDPGLAGSYEQYF
TRBJ2-7	TRBV5-5	CASSQNPGLAGNEQYF
TRBJ1-2	TRBV5-4	CASSVDGLDGYTF
TRBJ2-7	TRBV30	CAGRTSGNSYEQYF
TRBJ2-1	TRBV7-9	CASSSASGITYNEQFF
TRBJ2-7	TRBV5-1	CASSPRTKGATNYHEQYF
TRBJ2-1	TRBV7-9	CASSPRLAGGNNEQFF
TRBJ2-1	TRBV30	CAWSTGEVNEQFF
TRBJ2-1	TRBV12-3/TRBV12-4	CASSPSGYYNEQFF
TRBJ2-1	TRBV12-3/TRBV12-4	CASSQNSYNEQFF
TRBJ2-3	TRBV11-2	CASSPVFSGANTQYF
TRBJ1-1	TRBV29-1	CSVPADGTEAFF
TRBJ2-3	TRBV27	CASSSLLAGGPDTQYF
TRBJ2-1	TRBV7-3	CASSLIAGGYNEQFF
TRBJ2-7	TRBV12-3/TRBV12-4	CASSRGTYEQYF
TRBJ2-7	TRBV6-2/TRBV6-3	CATRLPSYEQYF
TRBJ1-1	TRBV2	CASRKFHFNTEAFF
TRBJ2-3	TRBV11-2	CASSSEKWAERDTDTQYF
TRBJ1-2	TRBV24-1	CATSDLDSAYGYTF
TRBJ2-3	TRBV29-1	CSVITRDPMTDTQYF
TRBJ1-2	TRBV28	CASSLEGLTFYNYGYTF
TRBJ2-3	TRBV2	CASSEELLYTQYF
TRBJ2-3	TRBV5-4	CASSFNPSGSGADTQYF
TRBJ2-5	TRBV24-1	CATSDSGRYQETQYF
TRBJ2-3	TRBV20-1	CSATFSGRARGDTQYF
TRBJ2-1	TRBV7-2	CASSPNPGTSVYNEQFF
TRBJ2-5	TRBV7-2	CASSLVAGRETQYF
TRBJ2-1	TRBV2	CASPSQGDPYNEQFF
TRBJ2-4	TRBV28	CASSLASGRNIQYF
TRBJ2-1	TRBV5-1	CASSFPSRGLGNEQFF
TRBJ1-3	TRBV5-1	CASSLEGHGNTIYF
TRBJ2-7	TRBV6-5	CASSYSDRGIAGEAYEQYF
TRBJ2-7	TRBV28	CASSLTGFLVYEQYF
TRBJ2-1	TRBV27	CATHGGDSKQFF
TRBJ2-7	TRBV7-2	CASSLRGRAGEQYF
TRBJ2-7	TRBV27	CASSLKAGTNEQYF
TRBJ1-5	TRBV19	CASSIDAGDYSNQPQHF
TRBJ1-6	TRBV20-1	CSARDAGASQNSPLHF
TRBJ2-1	TRBV4-1	CASSQDGYNEQFF
TRBJ1-2	TRBV7-2	CASSLVALDYGYTF
TRBJ1-2	TRBV11-2	CASSQKPGQGYGYTF
TRBJ2-1	TRBV24-1	CATSDPGENRPNEQFF
TRBJ2-1	TRBV2	CASRPGNEQFF
TRBJ2-1	TRBV11-3	CASSMLGPVSYNEQFF
TRBJ2-7	TRBV7-9	CASSGTSGTYEQYF
TRBJ2-3	TRBV10-2	CASSDKVNTDTQYF